The 32 T cell receptor beta chains presented below share a single source sample, sequenced in a study of identical twins. TCRdb called the 5' RACE reads again in MiXCR, with one record for every CDR3 protein. The table records around 1.7 million distinct CDR3 sequences, about 30% of them present only once. The sample was cord blood. These receptors came from a newborn girl in good health.

Notes on this clonotype: An end of the junction differs from the germline gene, which may be a read error. The rearrangement links TRBV7-2 to TRBJ2-7; TRBD2 matches 9 bases. CDR1 is SGHTA, CDR2 FQGNSA, per germline. The CDR3 covers 16 residues. The CDR3 loop reads CASSPRPSSGDYEQYF. The CDR3 DNA follows: TGCGCCAGCAGCCCTAGACCCTCTAGCGGGGATTACGAGCAGTACTTC. The complete variable domain, with remaining parts taken from reference TRBV7-2 and TRBJ2-7, reads GAGVSQSPSNKVTEKGKDVELRCDPISGHTALYWYRQSLGQGLEFLIYFQGNSAPDKSGLPSDRFSAERTGGSVSTLTIQRTQQEDSAVYLCASSPRPSSGDYEQYFGPGTRLTVT.

This clonotype was seen more than once but under ten times. The rearrangement links TRBV19 to TRBJ2-1; a possible D gene is TRBD2 (6 bases). V was shortened by 5 bases and J by 6 bases, with 17 bases between the two germline ends. The CDR3 is made up of 15 amino acids. CDR1 LNHDA and CDR2 SQIVND come from the germline V gene (reference sequence). CDR3 in amino acids: CASSSARTKGNEQFF. The CDR3 DNA reads TGTGCCAGTAGTTCCGCGAGGACTAAGGGCAATGAGCAGTTCTTC.

This clonotype was recorded a few times. The chain carries TRBV4-1 and TRBJ2-1; 10 bases are a match to TRBD1. The CDR3 contains 16 residues. The germline V gene has CDR1 MGHRA and CDR2 YSYEKL. V shed 4 bases, J shed 2 bases, and the junction held 5 bases outside the gene matches. CDR3 bases: TGCGCCAGCAGCCGACCGGGACAGGGGACCTACAATGAGCAGTTCTTC. This encodes CASSRPGQGTYNEQFF.

The chain couples TRBV20-1 to TRBJ1-1; no firm D call. Trimming left V 8 bases short and J 3 bases short, with 19 bases between. The germline V gene has CDR1 DFQATT and CDR2 SNEGSKA (reference sequence). The CDR3 sequence is 14 residues long. In DNA, the CDR3 is TGCAGTCCCGGTACCCAAACTCACCACACTGAAGCTTTCTTT. Translation gives CSPGTQTHHTEAFF.

This chain uses TRBV5-6 with TRBJ1-1; 7 nucleotides line up with TRBD1. CDR1 is SGHDT and CDR2 is YYEEEE in the germline V gene. The CDR3 contains 16 residues. With V trimmed by 2 bases and J by 1 base, 8 bases remained unmatched. The CDR3 spells CASSFGRGRANTEAFF. Written as DNA, the CDR3 is TGTGCCAGCAGCTTTGGCAGGGGGAGGGCGAACACTGAAGCTTTCTTT.

J is TRBJ1-2 and V is TRBV28; TRBD1 is a possible D gene (6 bases). The CDR3 length is 13 residues. Trimming pared 4 bases from V and 7 bases from J, leaving 13 bases between. Germline V lookup: CDR1 MDHEN, CDR2 SYDVKM. This CDR3 reads CASSSGGVGGYTF. The CDR3 DNA reads as TGTGCCAGCAGTTCCGGGGGCGTTGGTGGCTACACCTTC.

The chain employs TRBV20-1 and TRBJ1-6; TRBD1 might be the D (5 bases). CDR3 length equals 13 residues. The V end lost 3 bases, the J end lost 7 bases, and 10 bases lay between the germline ends. Germline V gene sequence: CDR1 DFQATT, CDR2 SNEGSKA (reference sequence). Written as DNA, the CDR3 is TGCAGTGCTAGCAGGGAGGGGAATTCACCCCTCCACTTT. Protein: CSASREGNSPLHF.

This clonotype came up a few times. V gene TRBV12-3 or TRBV12-4 combines with J gene TRBJ2-7; TRBD2 matches 9 bases. The CDR3 has 16 residues. With 3 bases clipped from V and 0 bases from J, the junction kept 6 bases outside the gene matches. CDR3 sequence (DNA): TGTGCCAGCAGTTTCGGGCTAGCGGGGAGCTCCTACGAGCAGTACTTC. Translation: CASSFGLAGSSYEQYF.

This clonotype is a singleton in its sample. The chain combines TRBV9 with TRBJ1-6; 7 nucleotides align to TRBD1. The CDR3 has 15 residues. CDR1 SGDLS and CDR2 YYNGEE come from the germline V gene. Trimming cost V 0 bases and J 10 bases; bases outside gene matches: 7. The CDR3 spells CASSVGQGMWSPLHF. The CDR3, as DNA: TGTGCCAGCAGCGTAGGACAGGGTATGTGGTCACCCCTCCACTTT. Full variable domain (outside the CDR3, taken from reference TRBV9 and TRBJ1-6): DSGVTQTPKHLITATGQRVTLRCSPRSGDLSVYWYQQSLDQGLQFLIQYYNGEERAKGNILERFSAQQFPDLHSELNLSSLELGDSALYFCASSVGQGMWSPLHFGNGTRLTVT.

Comments on this clonotype: An end of the junction differs from the germline gene, which may be a read error. This chain links TRBV7-9 with TRBJ2-2; perhaps TRBD2 as D (7 bases). The CDR3 runs to 16 residues. Germline V lookup: CDR1 SEHNR, CDR2 FQNEAQ (reference sequence). CDR3 in amino acids: CASSLQGTIFTRELFF. The DNA of the CDR3 is TGTGCCAGCAGCTTACAGGGGACTATTTTCACCCGGGAGCTGTTTTTT.

A few counts support this clonotype. The V call is TRBV29-1, the J call TRBJ2-4; possibly TRBD2 for D (6 bases). The V gene lost 6 bases and the J gene lost 0 bases, with 12 bases spanning the gap. The V gene's germline CDR1 is SQVTM and CDR2 ANQGSEA. This CDR3 spans 14 amino acids. This CDR3 is CSVDGAGAKNIQYF. The CDR3 nucleotides are TGCAGCGTCGATGGAGCGGGAGCCAAAAACATTCAGTACTTC.

There are a few counts of this clonotype. The chain is built from TRBV20-1 and TRBJ2-3, with TRBD1 matching over 8 bases. Looked up from germline, CDR1 is DFQATT and CDR2 is SNEGSKA (reference sequence). The CDR3 consists of 14 residues. V lost 3 bases and J lost 4; bases outside the gene matches: 6. The CDR3 DNA reads TGCAGTGCTAGGGTCCCAGGGGGCGCAGATACGCAGTATTTT. As protein: CSARVPGGADTQYF.

J is TRBJ2-1 and V is TRBV13; possibly TRBD1 for D (6 bases). This CDR3 is 16 amino acids long. Trimming removed 6 bases at V and 2 bases at J, with 17 bases between. CDR1 is PRHDT and CDR2 is FYEKMQ in the germline V gene (reference sequence). CDR3 nucleotide sequence: TGTGCCAGCAGACCCATCGGGACACGACCCTACAATGAGCAGTTCTTC. It translates to CASRPIGTRPYNEQFF.

This rearrangement joins TRBV20-1 to TRBJ2-4, with TRBD1 identical over 8 bases. CDR3 length: 13 amino acids. Germline-derived CDR1 and CDR2 are DFQATT and SNEGSKA (reference sequence). V gave up 3 bases and J gave up 13 bases; unmatched junction bases: 11. DNA of the CDR3: TGCAGTGCTAGGGCAGGGGGCAAGGGTGAGCAGTACTTC. It yields the protein CSARAGGKGEQYF.

CDR3 residues: CASSASRDRFRTDTQYF. The DNA of the CDR3 is TGTGCCAGCAGCGCGTCCCGGGACAGGTTCCGCACAGATACGCAGTATTTT. The chain combines TRBV7-2 with TRBJ2-3, with 8 bases fitting TRBD1. With V trimmed by 5 bases and J by 1 base, 11 bases remained unmatched. The CDR3 length is 17 residues. CDR1 is SGHTA and CDR2 is FQGNSA in the germline V gene.

J is TRBJ1-5 and V is TRBV20-1; D remains unclear. With 2 bases removed from V and 3 bases from J, the gap between germline ends came to 11 bases. This CDR3 spans 14 amino acids. Germline-derived CDR1 and CDR2 are DFQATT and SNEGSKA (reference sequence). CDR3 sequence reads: CSARIGPNNQPQHF. The CDR3 DNA reads TGCAGTGCTAGAATTGGGCCTAACAATCAGCCCCAGCATTTT.

The gene calls are TRBV7-9 and TRBJ1-2, with D tentatively TRBD1 (6 bases). This CDR3 spans 14 amino acids. With 2 bases removed from V and 4 bases from J, the gap between germline ends came to 11 bases. The germline V gene encodes CDR1 SEHNR and CDR2 FQNEAQ (reference sequence). The CDR3 loop is CASSLRGNTYGYTF. As DNA, the CDR3 is TGTGCCAGCAGCTTAAGGGGGAATACCTATGGCTACACCTTC. Full variable domain (remainder filled in from reference TRBV7-9 and TRBJ1-2): DTGVSQNPRHKITKRGQNVTFRCDPISEHNRLYWYRQTLGQGPEFLTYFQNEAQLEKSRLLSDRFSAERPKGSFSTLEIQRTEQGDSAMYLCASSLRGNTYGYTFGSGTRLTVV.

Only a few counts were recorded for this clonotype. The chain is built from TRBV27 and TRBJ1-5; maybe TRBD1 (5 bases). Germline lookup yields CDR1 MNHEY and CDR2 SMNVEV (reference sequence). The V gene lost 4 bases and the J gene lost 3 bases, with 10 bases spanning the gap. This CDR3 has 14 residues. The CDR3 DNA reads TGTGCCAGCAGTTGGTCAGGGCACAATCAGCCCCAGCATTTT. This codes for CASSWSGHNQPQHF.

This chain links TRBV21-1 with TRBJ2-3; the listed D gene, TRBD2, was not tested against the DNA. TRBV21-1 is given as a pseudogene. The CDR3 is 16 residues long. Here the CDR3 reads CASSSRGGTSTDTQYF. CDR3 DNA: TGTGCCAGCAGCTCCCGCGGGGGAACTAGCACAGATACGCAGTATTTT.

This clonotype has more than one count but fewer than ten. This rearrangement joins TRBV20-1 to TRBJ1-2, with D perhaps TRBD1 (5 bases). CDR3 length: 12 amino acids. Germline assignment: CDR1 DFQATT and CDR2 SNEGSKA (reference sequence). V was cut by 3 bases and J by 6 bases, with 11 bases left in between. The CDR3 DNA is TGCAGTGCTAGTGCAGGGCGTGATGGCTACACCTTC. This encodes CSASAGRDGYTF.

The DNA of the CDR3 is TGCGCCAGCAGCTTGGGTCAGGACTATAGCAATCAGCCCCAGCATTTT. Its translation: CASSLGQDYSNQPQHF. The V gene is TRBV5-1, the J gene TRBJ1-5; D unresolved. The V gene's germline CDR1 is SGHRS and CDR2 YFSETQ. The ends were cut back, 0 bases at V and 0 bases at J, with 10 bases in the middle. The CDR3 extends over 16 amino acids. The full variable domain, completed using reference TRBV5-1 and TRBJ1-5, is KAGVTQTPRYLIKTRGQQVTLSCSPISGHRSVSWYQQTPGQGLQFLFEYFSETQRNKGNFPGRFSGRQFSNSRSEMNVSTLELGDSALYLCASSLGQDYSNQPQHFGDGTRLSIL.

This chain joins TRBV29-1 and TRBJ2-7; tentative D call: TRBD1 (5 bases). Germline CDR1 is SQVTM and CDR2 is ANQGSEA. The V gene lost 1 base and the J gene lost 3 bases, with 16 bases spanning the gap. The CDR3 is 15 residues long. The CDR3: CSVEVTGSGHYEQYF. For the CDR3, the DNA is TGCAGCGTTGAAGTTACAGGAAGTGGACACTACGAGCAGTACTTC.

The chain combines TRBV7-2 with TRBJ2-1; 9 positions match TRBD2. The end of the DNA aligns better with TRBJ2-7, so the J call may be wrong. CDR1 is SGHTA, CDR2 FQGNSA, per germline. The CDR3 sequence is 15 residues long. In nucleotides, the CDR3 is TGTGCCAGCAGCCCCAGGACTAGCGAATACAATGAGCAGTACTTC. Its translation: CASSPRTSEYNEQYF.

This clonotype was found a few times. The genes are TRBV10-3 and TRBJ2-7, with TRBD1 matching 9 bases. CDR1 and CDR2 (germline): ENHRY, SYGVKD. There are 15 residues in the CDR3. The V gene end was trimmed by 2 bases and the J gene end by 4 bases; junction bases not matched to a gene: 6. The CDR3, as DNA: TGTGCCATCAGTGAGGCTGGGACAGGGAAGTACGAGCAGTACTTC. It translates to CAISEAGTGKYEQYF.

The chain employs TRBV20-1 and TRBJ2-5; D is unresolved. Germline V CDR1 and CDR2: DFQATT, SNEGSKA (reference sequence). V was cut by 8 bases and J by 11 bases, with 15 bases left in between. There are 10 residues in the CDR3. The CDR3, as DNA: TGCAGTACCGGACGCGGTGAGCAGTACTTC. It codes for CSTGRGEQYF.

This chain connects TRBV4-2 to TRBJ2-2; TRBD2 might be the D (7 bases). The CDR3 runs 16 residues. Germline CDR1 LGHNA, CDR2 YNFKEQ. Trimming left V 0 bases short and J 5 bases short, with 13 bases between. The CDR3 spells CASSQEGGARTGELFF. CDR3 in DNA: TGTGCCAGCAGCCAAGAAGGGGGGGCGCGTACCGGGGAGCTGTTTTTT.

This clonotype was seen many times. V usage is TRBV7-2 and J usage is TRBJ1-5; TRBD1 matches 7 bases. The CDR3 extends over 14 amino acids. V was pared by 3 bases and J by 4 bases, with 3 bases of the junction left unmatched. Germline assignment: CDR1 SGHTA and CDR2 FQGNSA. The CDR3 DNA is TGTGCCAGCAGCTTGGACAGGCTAAATCAGCCCCAGCATTTT. Encoded protein: CASSLDRLNQPQHF.

V is TRBV28 and J is TRBJ2-4; 8 bases fit TRBD2. V lost 1 base, J lost 2 bases, and 7 bases stayed unmatched. This CDR3 is built from 17 residues. The germline V gene encodes CDR1 MDHEN and CDR2 SYDVKM. The CDR3 DNA sequence: TGTGCCAGCAGTTTATCCGGACTAGCTCCAACCAAAAACATTCAGTACTTC. It codes for CASSLSGLAPTKNIQYF. The full variable domain, in which reference TRBV28 and TRBJ2-4 provide the parts outside the CDR3, is DVKVTQSSRYLVKRTGEKVFLECVQDMDHENMFWYRQDPGLGLRLIYFSYDVKMKEKGDIPEGYSVSREKKERFSLILESASTNQTSMYLCASSLSGLAPTKNIQYFGAGTRLSVL.

This clonotype has more than one count but fewer than ten. The chain employs TRBV6-5 and TRBJ2-7; TRBD2 matches at 7 bases. This CDR3 has 15 amino acids. Germline V gene sequence: CDR1 MNHEY, CDR2 SVGAGI. J gave up 0 bases and V 5 bases, and 7 bases lay outside the gene matches. The CDR3 coding sequence is TGTGCCAGCAGTCCCGGACTAGACCGCTCCTACGAGCAGTACTTC. Its translation: CASSPGLDRSYEQYF.

V and J are TRBV5-1 and TRBJ2-3, with D perhaps matching TRBD1 (6 bases). Germline V gene lookup returns CDR1 SGHRS and CDR2 YFSETQ. The CDR3 is 19 residues long. Trimming removed 6 bases at V and 0 bases at J, with 26 bases between. The CDR3, as DNA: TGCGCCAGCAAGCAGCTTGGGAAGACAGGCCGCCTGAGCACAGATACGCAGTATTTT. Translation gives CASKQLGKTGRLSTDTQYF.

The chain has TRBV20-1 and TRBJ2-3, with TRBD2 as a possible D gene (6 bases). The V gene lost 6 bases and the J gene lost 0 bases, with 13 bases spanning the gap. The CDR3 sequence is 14 residues long. Germline CDR1 reads DFQATT; CDR2 reads SNEGSKA (reference sequence). This CDR3 is CSATGLQSTDTQYF. Here the CDR3 DNA reads TGCAGTGCCACGGGACTCCAGAGCACAGATACGCAGTATTTT.

The chain couples TRBV3-1 to TRBJ1-6; TRBD1 matches at 9 bases. Germline lookup yields CDR1 LGHDT and CDR2 YNNKEL (reference sequence). V shed 4 bases and J 11 bases; nucleotides not matched to a gene: 3. This CDR3 is 13 amino acids long. The CDR3 sequence is CASSPRQGAPLHF. For the CDR3, the DNA is TGTGCCAGCAGCCCAAGACAGGGGGCACCCCTCCACTTT. The complete variable domain, with remaining parts taken from reference TRBV3-1 and TRBJ1-6, reads DTAVSQTPKYLVTQMGNDKSIKCEQNLGHDTMYWYKQDSKKFLKIMFSYNNKELIINETVPNRFSPKSPDKAHLNLHINSLELGDSAVYFCASSPRQGAPLHFGNGTRLTVT.